This T cell receptor beta chain was recovered during a study of technical replicates of blood from a handful of donors. V lost 2 bases, J lost 2 bases, and 13 bases lay in between. Germline V gives CDR1 MDHEN, CDR2 SYDVKM. This CDR3 is 15 amino acids long. The protocol was immunoSEQ multiplex PCR, while the TCRdb copy is restricted to in-frame clones and leaves out a portion. The table records 80,000 or so clones, more than 80% of them present only once. Sequenced sample: PBMCs. This sequence joins TRBV28 and TRBJ2-7, with a possible D match to TRBD2 (6 bases). This TCR came from a human donor in good health. Some clones in this sample may be carry-over from other donors' samples. The CDR3 spells CASSLRLARAYEQYF. The CDR3 nucleotides read TGTGCCAGCAGTTTACGTCTAGCGAGAGCCTACGAGCAGTACTTC.